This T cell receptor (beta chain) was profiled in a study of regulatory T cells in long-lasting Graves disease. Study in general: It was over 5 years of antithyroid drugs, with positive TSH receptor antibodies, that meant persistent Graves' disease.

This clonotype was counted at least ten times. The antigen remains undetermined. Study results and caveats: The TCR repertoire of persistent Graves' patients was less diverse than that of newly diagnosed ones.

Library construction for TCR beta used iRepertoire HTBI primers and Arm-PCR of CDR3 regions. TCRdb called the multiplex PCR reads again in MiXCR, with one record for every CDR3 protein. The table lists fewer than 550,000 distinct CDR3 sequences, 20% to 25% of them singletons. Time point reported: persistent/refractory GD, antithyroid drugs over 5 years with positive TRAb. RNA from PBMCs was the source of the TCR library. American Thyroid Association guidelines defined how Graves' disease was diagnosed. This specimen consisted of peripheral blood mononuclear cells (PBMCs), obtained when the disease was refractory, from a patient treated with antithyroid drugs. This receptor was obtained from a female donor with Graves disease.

The CDR3 reads CASSSGLHSNEQYF. In DNA form, the CDR3 reads TGTGCCAGCAGCTCGGGACTGCATAGCAACGAGCAGTACTTC. V and J are TRBV7-6 and TRBJ2-7; possibly TRBD2 for D (6 bases). Between the trimmed V and J ends, which lost 4 bases and 5 bases, there was a span of 15 bases. The germline CDR1 and CDR2 sequences are SGHVS and FNYEAQ. CDR3 length: 14 residues.